This TCR beta chain was found in a study of T cells in Graves' hyperthyroidism and ophthalmopathy. There are many counts of this clonotype. What it recognizes is unknown. General study results and limits: Separation of ophthalmopathy from stable hyperthyroidism was achieved by a 13 V-J model. Most clonotypes expanded in the thyroid (above 0.001) were also present in blood.

RNA transcripts were the template for amplifying TCR beta CDR3 regions. A set of HTBI primers served as the primers for a first-round RT-PCR of the TCR CDR3. TCRdb recomputed calls from the multiplex PCR reads with MiXCR, one row per CDR3 protein. This sample has roughly 550,000 distinct CDR3 sequences, with 15% to 20% found just once. The receptor was derived from a woman aged 25 to 45 with Graves' ophthalmopathy. The sequenced material came from blood.

The CDR3 region has the DNA TGCAGTGCTCAGGAGGAGGGCTCCTACGAGCAGTACTTC. This codes for CSAQEEGSYEQYF. The chain is built from TRBV20-1 and TRBJ2-7, with D maybe TRBD2 (6 bases). Germline loops: CDR1 DFQATT, CDR2 SNEGSKA (reference sequence). This CDR3 spans 13 amino acids. V dropped 5 bases and J dropped 0 bases, with 11 bases sitting between them.